Reported below is one T cell receptor beta chain. Other DNA sequences in this specimen translate into the identical CDR3. This entry comes from a study of blood T cell repertoires in COVID-19. As processed by the authors: Reference gene primer amplification yielded estimated nucleated cell counts. Clones were read by immunoSEQ multiplex PCR, and TCRdb kept only the in-frame ones, dropping some. The DNA gave D and trimming, while V, J and clone size come from that table. The table includes around 450,000 clones, about nine tenths detected once. This CDR3 has 11 residues. Between the trimmed V and J ends, which lost 3 bases and 8 bases, there was a span of 7 bases.

Sequences were obtained from PBMCs or T cells enriched from blood (not recorded which). The sequence came from a woman aged 18-35 years who had recovered from COVID-19. The V and J genes are TRBV12-3 or TRBV12-4 and TRBJ1-2, with a possible D match to TRBD1 (5 bases). CDR3 amino acids: CASSLGPGYTF. In DNA form, the CDR3 reads TGTGCCAGCAGTTTGGGGCCGGGCTACACCTTC.